This T cell receptor beta chain was identified in a study of T cell repertoires in cytomegalovirus infection. Study summary: Selected CMV epitopes included recently identified HLA-C-restricted ones as well as well-studied HLA-B-restricted ones. In public TCR beta signatures, there were indications of both CMV infection and matching HLA type.

Concerning this clonotype itself: Its target is unknown.

MiXCR, run by TCRdb on the reads, gives a single entry per CDR3 protein. The sample carries roughly 78,000 distinct CDR3 sequences, 40% recorded once. The study, taken as a whole, reports: The response measured ex vivo was dominated by TCR beta clonotypes (HLA-C-restricted and CMV-specific). Summed frequency of public TCR beta families distinguished CMV carriers with the relevant HLA.

Source: CD8+ T cells from cultured PBMCs, taken from culture after CMV antigen stimulation. The TCR sequence derives from a human donor in good health (CMV status not recorded). Some clones in this sample may be carry-over from other donors' samples.

Here the CDR3 DNA reads TGTGCCAGCAGCTTGGAAACGGGTAGGAAGACCCAGTACTTC. Translating gives CASSLETGRKTQYF. The chain has TRBV7-9 and TRBJ2-5; D is undetermined. Trimming removed 3 bases from V and 6 bases from J, with 14 bases in between. Germline V gene lookup returns CDR1 SEHNR and CDR2 FQNEAQ (reference sequence). This CDR3 spans 14 amino acids.